What follows describes a single TCR beta chain. Antigen specificity is unknown. These data are taken from a study of STAT5B mutations in CD4+ large granular lymphocyte leukemia. The study's findings and limits: About a quarter of private leukemic clonotypes occurred rarely in other patients' non-leukemic repertoires. TRBV06-family usage was enriched in top patient clones (8/27) versus controls (2/35).

The CDR3 is 15 amino acids. With 8 bases removed from V and 1 base from J, the gap between germline ends came to 12 bases. In germline, CDR1 is MNHEY, CDR2 SMNVEV (reference sequence). Profiled with immunoSEQ multiplex PCR; TCRdb holds only in-frame clones, not every one. This sample has about 34,000 clones, with 76% found just once. The source is a human donor in good health. Sequencing was performed on CD4+ T cells from blood buffy coats. The chain is built from TRBV27 and TRBJ2-6; the D is unclear. In DNA form, the CDR3 reads TGTGCCAGCTGGTCCACCTCATCTGGGGCCAACGTCCTGACTTTC. Translated: CASWSTSSGANVLTF.